The 20 T cell receptor beta chains below all came from one sample that was sequenced in a study of T cell responses to AZD1222 COVID-19 vaccine. Assay used: immunoSEQ multiplex PCR; TCRdb lists only in-frame clones, some missing. The sample holds over 85,000 clones, over 85% seen once. Sequencing used peripheral blood, obtained on day 0 of AZD1222 vaccination. The source is an adult in good health.

The CDR3 loop is CASSQRTGGYSGANVLTF. CDR3 nucleotide sequence: TGTGCCAGCAGCCAGAGGACAGGGGGTTACTCTGGGGCCAACGTCCTGACTTTC. The J gene is TRBJ2-6, the V gene TRBV14; 10 bases align to TRBD1. The V gene's germline CDR1 is SGHDN and CDR2 FVKESK. The V segment lost 3 bases and the J segment 0 bases; nucleotides outside the gene matches: 5. The CDR3 has 18 residues.

V gene TRBV5-1 combines with J gene TRBJ1-2; D gene uncertain. The germline CDR1 and CDR2 sequences are SGHRS and YFSETQ. CDR3 length: 14 amino acids. Trimming pared 4 bases from V and 7 bases from J, leaving 17 bases between. DNA of the CDR3: TGCGCCAGCAGCCATAACGAACTCGCGACTGGCTACACCTTC. It specifies CASSHNELATGYTF.

The chain is built from TRBV29-1 and TRBJ2-3; D remains unclear. Germline V lookup: CDR1 SQVTM, CDR2 ANQGSEA. This CDR3 spans 13 amino acids. Deletions cut 4 bases from V and 0 bases from J, with 8 bases between. The chain's CDR3 is CSVVWASTDTQYF. CDR3 coding DNA: TGCAGCGTTGTATGGGCTAGCACAGATACGCAGTATTTT.

The chain employs TRBV30 and TRBJ1-5; D possibly corresponds to TRBD1 (6 bases). CDR1 is GTSNPN, CDR2 SVGIG, per germline (reference sequence). V dropped 0 bases and J dropped 5 bases, with 14 bases sitting between them. The CDR3 spans 15 residues. The CDR3 nucleotides read TGTGCCTGGAGTGTTACGGGGGCCGGACATCAGCCCCAGCATTTT. This gives the protein CAWSVTGAGHQPQHF.

This clone has a single count. This sequence joins TRBV14 and TRBJ1-1, with D possibly matching TRBD1 (5 bases). Germline-derived CDR1 and CDR2 are SGHDN and FVKESK. This CDR3 comprises 17 residues. V shed 4 bases and J shed 1 base, with 19 bases lying between them. CDR3 DNA: TGTGCCAGCAGCCCTCATTGGGAGGGCGGGGGGAACACTGAAGCTTTCTTT. Protein: CASSPHWEGGGNTEAFF.

The chain combines TRBV27 with TRBJ1-6, with TRBD1 matching over 7 bases. Germline loops: CDR1 MNHEY, CDR2 SMNVEV (reference sequence). There are 15 residues in the CDR3. The V and J ends lost 7 bases and 6 bases, in that order; junction bases with no gene match: 9. This CDR3 reads CASTPGTDLNSPLHF. The CDR3 DNA sequence: TGTGCCAGCACCCCCGGGACAGATCTTAATTCACCCCTCCACTTT.

This chain joins TRBV11-1 and TRBJ2-2; D may be TRBD1 (6 bases). The germline V gene has CDR1 SGHAT and CDR2 FQDESV (reference sequence). The CDR3 consists of 14 residues. Trimming took 3 bases from V and 5 from J, leaving 10 bases between them. The CDR3 DNA reads TGTGCCAGCAGCTTGGACAGACATACCGGGGAGCTGTTTTTT. Translating it yields CASSLDRHTGELFF.

V gene TRBV18 combines with J gene TRBJ1-4; the D is unclear. Germline V gene data show CDR1 as KGHSH and CDR2 as LQKENI. Trimming took 3 bases from V and 3 from J, leaving 14 bases between them. This CDR3 is 16 amino acids long. The CDR3 spells CASSPQTRVANEKLFF. The CDR3 DNA follows: TGTGCCAGCTCACCTCAAACAAGGGTCGCTAATGAAAAACTGTTTTTT. Full variable domain (missing parts from reference TRBV18 and TRBJ1-4): NAGVMQNPRHLVRRRGQEARLRCSPMKGHSHVYWYRQLPEEGLKFMVYLQKENIIDESGMPKERFSAEFPKEGPSILRIQQVVRGDSAAYFCASSPQTRVANEKLFFGSGTQLSVL.

This chain connects TRBV28 to TRBJ1-3, with D perhaps TRBD1 (5 bases). The CDR3 has 15 amino acids. Germline CDR1 and CDR2: MDHEN and SYDVKM. V lost 5 bases and J 0 bases, leaving 11 bases between the germline ends. This CDR3 is CASSTTGSSGNTIYF. For the CDR3, the DNA is TGTGCCAGCAGTACAACAGGTTCCTCTGGAAACACCATATATTTT.

This sequence joins TRBV27 and TRBJ1-1; possible D gene TRBD1, 6 bases. The V and J ends lost 7 bases and 5 bases respectively, with 17 bases between them. Germline loops: CDR1 MNHEY, CDR2 SMNVEV (reference sequence). This CDR3 spans 14 amino acids. The CDR3 coding sequence is TGTGCCAGCATTTTGTGGGGGCGGAGGACTGAAGCTTTCTTT. It is translated as CASILWGRRTEAFF.

The V call is TRBV7-9, the J call TRBJ2-3, with 9 bases matching TRBD2. The germline V gene has CDR1 SEHNR and CDR2 FQNEAQ (reference sequence). CDR3 length: 12 residues. CDR3 nucleotides: TGTGCGGGCGGGAGGGGGACAGATACGCAGTATTTT. This sequence encodes CAGGRGTDTQYF.

Only a few counts were recorded for this clone. The chain recombines TRBV30 with TRBJ2-7; D call uncertain. Trimming took 2 bases from V and 4 from J, leaving 21 bases between them. The V gene's germline CDR1 is GTSNPN and CDR2 SVGIG (reference sequence). This CDR3 comprises 16 residues. The CDR3 DNA reads as TGTGCCTGGAGTAAGGTTAGGAGACGCACGGAGTACGAGCAGTACTTC. Protein product: CAWSKVRRRTEYEQYF.

V usage is TRBV9 and J usage is TRBJ1-5; 10 nucleotides agree with TRBD1. The ends lost 4 bases at V and 3 bases at J; junction bases unmatched: 7. The CDR3 is made up of 16 amino acids. Germline-derived CDR1 and CDR2 are SGDLS and YYNGEE. The CDR3 loop is CASSPGQGGFNQPQHF. As DNA, the CDR3 is TGTGCCAGCAGCCCCGGACAGGGGGGCTTCAATCAGCCCCAGCATTTT.

This chain uses TRBV5-1 with TRBJ1-6; D ambiguous. Trimming took 5 bases from V and 1 from J, leaving 10 bases between them. CDR1 and CDR2 (germline): SGHRS, YFSETQ. This CDR3 comprises 15 residues. CDR3 residues: CASRAGRSYNSPLHF. DNA for the CDR3: TGCGCCAGCAGGGCGGGAAGGTCCTATAATTCACCCCTCCACTTT.

V usage is TRBV5-1 and J usage is TRBJ1-3; no clear D gene. V lost 0 bases and J 0 bases, leaving 7 bases between the germline ends. There are 15 residues in the CDR3. CDR1 and CDR2 (germline): SGHRS, YFSETQ. The CDR3 sequence is CASSLGRSSGNTIYF. In DNA, the CDR3 is TGCGCCAGCAGCTTGGGACGGTCCTCTGGAAACACCATATATTTT.

The rearrangement joins TRBV27 to TRBJ2-2; the D is unclear. V was shortened by 2 bases and J by 6 bases, with 7 bases between the two germline ends. This CDR3 contains 13 residues. The germline V gene encodes CDR1 MNHEY and CDR2 SMNVEV (reference sequence). The CDR3 is CASSLRGAGELFF. The CDR3 DNA follows: TGTGCCAGCAGTTTAAGAGGAGCCGGGGAGCTGTTTTTT.

This clone was counted a few times. The CDR3 protein is CASSPGTSSTDTQYF. The CDR3 region has the DNA TGTGCCAGCAGTCCCGGGACATCCAGCACAGATACGCAGTATTTT. The chain recombines TRBV6-2 or TRBV6-3 with TRBJ2-3; TRBD1 might be the D (6 bases). V was pared by 5 bases and J by 0 bases, with 12 bases between. Germline V gives CDR1 MNHEY, CDR2 SVGEGT. The length of the CDR3 is 15 residues.

V gene TRBV5-1 combines with J gene TRBJ2-1; the D is unclear. This CDR3 is 15 amino acids long. Germline-derived CDR1 and CDR2 are SGHRS and YFSETQ. V dropped 0 bases and J dropped 0 bases, with 7 bases sitting between them. CDR3 DNA: TGCGCCAGCAGCTTGGCCGTGAGCTCCTACAATGAGCAGTTCTTC. It yields the protein CASSLAVSSYNEQFF. The whole variable domain, remainder taken from reference TRBV5-1 and TRBJ2-1, is KAGVTQTPRYLIKTRGQQVTLSCSPISGHRSVSWYQQTPGQGLQFLFEYFSETQRNKGNFPGRFSGRQFSNSRSEMNVSTLELGDSALYLCASSLAVSSYNEQFFGPGTRLTVL.

The chain recombines TRBV6-2 or TRBV6-3 with TRBJ1-3; 7 bases agree with TRBD1. Trimming took 4 bases from V and 1 from J; bases not matched to a gene: 10. The CDR3 runs to 17 residues. Germline lookup yields CDR1 MNHEY and CDR2 SVGEGT. The CDR3 DNA follows: TGTGCCAGCAGTTCCATCCGGGACAGAAGTTCTGGAAACACCATATATTTT. Protein sequence: CASSSIRDRSSGNTIYF.

The chain employs TRBV28 and TRBJ1-1; 8 positions match TRBD1. The CDR3 is 14 residues long. Germline V gene lookup returns CDR1 MDHEN and CDR2 SYDVKM. Losses at the gene ends were 5 bases for V and 6 bases for J; bases not matched to a gene: 8. The CDR3 region is CASSPPHRGAEAFF. DNA of the CDR3: TGTGCCAGCAGTCCCCCCCACAGGGGGGCTGAAGCTTTCTTT.